This T cell receptor (beta chain) stems from a study of shared clonotypes between healthy human individuals. Produced via immunoSEQ multiplex PCR; TCRdb's table is partial and in-frame only. The table lists roughly 2 million clones, approximately 94% of them singletons. The CDR3 contains 16 residues. Germline V gives CDR1 MNHNS, CDR2 SASEGT. Trimming at V came to 2 bases and at J to 5 bases, leaving 9 bases not matched to a gene. J is TRBJ1-2 and V is TRBV6-1; 9 nucleotides line up with TRBD1. Sequenced material: naive CD4+ T cells sorted from blood. Sample subset: CD45RA+ positively selected. This sequence originates from a man between 18 and 35 years old in good health. DNA of the CDR3: TGTGCCAGCAGTGAATTTGGGACAGGGCCGGGATATGGCTACACCTTC. Protein product: CASSEFGTGPGYGYTF.